The rows below give T cell receptor beta chains drawn from one sample of a study of shared clonotypes between healthy human individuals. The assay was immunoSEQ multiplex PCR, and TCRdb's table has in-frame clones only and misses some. The data hold 2 million to 2.5 million clones, with around 92% observed a single time. Sequenced material: naive CD4+ T cells from PBMCs. The receptor set was obtained from a man aged 18 to 29 in good health. Some clones in this sample may be carry-over from other donors' samples. Each CDR3 is given with its conserved first and last residue. Each record gives: V gene, J gene, CDR3 protein.

V: TRBV7-3
J: TRBJ2-3
CDR3: CASSSSGRASDTQYF

V: TRBV7-2
J: TRBJ2-7
CDR3: CASSLYRVGVYEQYF

V: TRBV10-3
J: TRBJ2-3
CDR3: CASQIRGGSTDTQYF

V: TRBV12-5
J: TRBJ2-1
CDR3: CASGLVLTGSGYNEQFF

V: TRBV11-2
J: TRBJ1-1
CDR3: CASSRTRVAPAFF

V: TRBV7-2
J: TRBJ2-2
CDR3: CASRQGGSNTGELFF

V: TRBV28
J: TRBJ2-2
CDR3: CASKRGQGSGELFF

V: TRBV7-3
J: TRBJ1-1
CDR3: CASSAGENTEAFF

V: TRBV30
J: TRBJ2-7
CDR3: CAWSAPGLAGREQYF

V: TRBV9
J: TRBJ2-5
CDR3: CASSASGNIQETQYF

V: TRBV5-1
J: TRBJ2-7
CDR3: CASSLASTSGGSEQYF

V: TRBV5-1
J: TRBJ2-6
CDR3: CASKGSGANVLTF

V: TRBV7-9
J: TRBJ1-6
CDR3: CASSLDRVSSPLHF

V: TRBV6-5
J: TRBJ1-5
CDR3: CASRAQGANNQPQHF